One T cell receptor (beta chain) is described in this entry. Its specificity is unknown. The CDR3 runs to 14 residues. Germline values: CDR1 DFQATT, CDR2 SNEGSKA (reference sequence). The junction had 4 bases not matched to a gene; V was cut back by 2 bases and J by 1 base. This entry comes from a study of post-analysis software for immune sequencing data. Study context: Relapsing-remitting, secondary progressive and progressive-relapsing forms of multiple sclerosis all featured among disease courses.

Study observations and caveats: The five TRBV segments detected at higher frequency in patients than in controls included TRBV5-6, TRBV5-1 and TRBV20-1.

Unique molecular identifiers were built into the TCR beta cDNA libraries. TCRdb re-called the PCR reads through MiXCR, storing one row per CDR3 protein. The sample includes almost 700,000 distinct CDR3 sequences, approximately 60% of them seen just once. Sequenced material: blood. The chain links TRBV20-1 to TRBJ2-7; 8 bases agree with TRBD2. The TCR comes from a girl aged 2-10 years with multiple sclerosis. The CDR3 nucleotides read TGCAGTGCTAGACCCATAGCGGGATCCTACGAGCAGTACTTC. This gives the protein CSARPIAGSYEQYF.